This TCR beta chain was profiled in a study of blood T cell repertoires in COVID-19. The overall study: Acute and convalescent COVID-19 specimens originated in the United States, Italy and Spain. In each case, the material was cDNA or gDNA derived from T cells, B-cell-depleted T cells, or PBMCs.

Original data processing: Estimated nucleated cell counts came from reference gene primer amplification. Data came from immunoSEQ multiplex PCR; TCRdb stores just in-frame clones and leaves some out. From that table come the V and J calls and clone size; the DNA was used to work out D and trimming. The table shows more than 300,000 clones, with more than 70% occurring only once. The specimen was peripheral blood. The TCR comes from a woman aged 70-85 years with COVID-19, enrolled during active disease.

The CDR3 is CASSLAAQGAQSFYGYTF. The CDR3 region has the DNA TGTGCCAGCAGCTTGGCCGCACAGGGGGCGCAAAGTTTCTATGGCTACACCTTC. The chain couples TRBV5-6 to TRBJ1-2, with 9 bases fitting TRBD1. Germline CDR1 reads SGHDT; CDR2 reads YYEEEE. The CDR3 loop spans 18 amino acids. V shed 0 bases and J 4 bases; nucleotides not matched to a gene: 13.